The T cell receptor (beta chain) described here comes from a study of T cells in Graves' hyperthyroidism and ophthalmopathy. Amplification targeted TCR beta CDR3 regions from RNA transcripts. HTBI primers were used for first-round RT-PCR of the TCR CDR3. TCRdb re-analysed the multiplex PCR reads in MiXCR, keeping a single row per CDR3 protein. The repertoire has a few hundred thousand distinct CDR3 sequences, approximately 15% of them found once; the top ten carry around 7.3%. This CDR3 has 13 amino acids. CDR1 and CDR2 (germline): KGHSH, LQKENI. V dropped 2 bases and J dropped 3 bases, with 7 bases sitting between them. This clonotype was seen a few times.

Sequences were obtained from blood. This chain links TRBV18 with TRBJ2-5; D call uncertain. This TCR derives from a woman aged 25 to 39 with Graves' hyperthyroidism. The CDR3 DNA follows: TGTGCCAGCTCACCAGGCTCCGAAGAGACCCAGTACTTC. Protein sequence: CASSPGSEETQYF.